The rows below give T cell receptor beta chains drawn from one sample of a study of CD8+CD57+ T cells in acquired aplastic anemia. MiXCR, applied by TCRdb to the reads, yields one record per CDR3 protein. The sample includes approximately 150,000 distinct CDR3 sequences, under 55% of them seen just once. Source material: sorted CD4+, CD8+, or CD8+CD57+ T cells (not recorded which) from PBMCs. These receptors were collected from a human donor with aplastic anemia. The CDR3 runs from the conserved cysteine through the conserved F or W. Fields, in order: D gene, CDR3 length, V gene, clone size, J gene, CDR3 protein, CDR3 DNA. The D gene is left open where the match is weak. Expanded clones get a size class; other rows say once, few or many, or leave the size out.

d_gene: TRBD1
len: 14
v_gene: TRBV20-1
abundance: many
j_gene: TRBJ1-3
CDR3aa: CSAPGQGPGNTIYF
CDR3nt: TGCAGTGCCCCGGGACAGGGGCCGGGGAACACCATATATTTT

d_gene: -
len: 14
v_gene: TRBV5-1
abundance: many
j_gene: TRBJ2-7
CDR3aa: CASSLAGRAYEQYF
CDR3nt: TGCGCCAGCAGCTTGGCAGGACGGGCCTATGAGCAGTACTTC

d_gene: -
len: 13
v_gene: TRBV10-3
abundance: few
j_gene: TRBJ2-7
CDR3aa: CAISANLRAGPYF
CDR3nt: TGTGCCATCAGTGCAAATCTTCGGGCCGGTCCATACTTC

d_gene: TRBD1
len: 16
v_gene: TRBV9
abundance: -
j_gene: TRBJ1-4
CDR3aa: CASSVEAGQNNEKLLF
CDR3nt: TGTGCCAGCAGCGTAGAGGCGGGACAGAATAACGAAAAACTGCTTTTT

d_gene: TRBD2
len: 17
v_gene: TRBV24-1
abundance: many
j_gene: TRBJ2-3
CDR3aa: CATSDFWTSGSTDTQYF
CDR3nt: TGTGCCACCAGTGATTTTTGGACTAGCGGGTCCACAGATACGCAGTATTTT

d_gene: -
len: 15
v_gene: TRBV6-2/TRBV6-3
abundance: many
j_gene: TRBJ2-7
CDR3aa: CASSYGMGRLHEQYF
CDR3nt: TGTGCCAGCAGTTACGGCATGGGTCGCCTCCACGAGCAGTACTTC

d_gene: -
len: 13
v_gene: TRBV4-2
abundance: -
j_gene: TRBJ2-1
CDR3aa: CASSQGGANEQFF
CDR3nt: TGTGCCAGCAGCCAAGGGGGGGCCAATGAGCAGTTCTTC

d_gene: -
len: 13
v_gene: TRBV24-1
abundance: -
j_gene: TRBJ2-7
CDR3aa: CATSQGGNYEQYF
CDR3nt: TGTGCCACCAGCCAGGGGGGAAATTACGAGCAGTACTTC

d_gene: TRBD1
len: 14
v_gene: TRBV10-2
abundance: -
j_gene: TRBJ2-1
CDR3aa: CASRQGAGFNEQFF
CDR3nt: TGCGCCAGCCGGCAGGGGGCGGGGTTCAATGAGCAGTTCTTC

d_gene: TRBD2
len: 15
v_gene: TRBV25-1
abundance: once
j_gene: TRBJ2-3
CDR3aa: CASPPGLASTDTQYF
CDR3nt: TGTGCCAGTCCCCCGGGACTAGCTAGCACAGATACGCAGTATTTT

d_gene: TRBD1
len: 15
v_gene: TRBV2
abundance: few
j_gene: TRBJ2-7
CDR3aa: CASSDPTGAPYEQYF
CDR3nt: TGTGCCAGCAGTGACCCAACAGGGGCCCCCTACGAGCAGTACTTC

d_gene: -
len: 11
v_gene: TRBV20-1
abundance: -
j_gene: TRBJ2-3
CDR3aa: CSATSTDTQYF
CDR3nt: TGCAGTGCTACGAGCACAGATACGCAGTATTTT

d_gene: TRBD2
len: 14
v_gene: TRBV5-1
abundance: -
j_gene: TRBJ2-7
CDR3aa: CACTPGLGSYEQYF
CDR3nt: TGCGCCTGCACTCCAGGACTAGGTAGCTACGAGCAGTACTTC

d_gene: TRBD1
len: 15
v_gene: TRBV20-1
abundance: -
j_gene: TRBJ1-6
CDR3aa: CSAIFADRPNSPLHF
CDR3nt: TGCAGTGCTATTTTCGCGGACAGGCCGAATTCACCCCTCCACTTT

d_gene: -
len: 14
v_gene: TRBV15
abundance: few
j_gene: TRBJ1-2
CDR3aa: CATSIGGEAGGYTF
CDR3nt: TGTGCCACCAGCATCGGAGGAGAAGCAGGGGGCTACACCTTC

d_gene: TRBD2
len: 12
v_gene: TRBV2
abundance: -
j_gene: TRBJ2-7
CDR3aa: CASRATSGGQYF
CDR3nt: TGTGCCAGCAGGGCGACTAGCGGGGGGCAGTACTTC

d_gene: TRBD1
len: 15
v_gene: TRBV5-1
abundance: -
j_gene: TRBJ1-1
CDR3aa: CASSPRQGGNTEALF
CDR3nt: TGCGCCAGCAGCCCCCGACAGGGGGGGAACACTGAAGCTCTCTTT

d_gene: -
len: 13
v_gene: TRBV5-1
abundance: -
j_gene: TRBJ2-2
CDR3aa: CASGGAGTGELLF
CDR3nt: TGCGCCAGCGGGGGGGCAGGAACCGGGGAGCTGCTTTTT

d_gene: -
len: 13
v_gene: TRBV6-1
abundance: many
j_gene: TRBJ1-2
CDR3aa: CASSEQGSSGYTF
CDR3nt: TGTGCCAGCAGTGAGCAGGGTAGCAGCGGCTACACCTTC

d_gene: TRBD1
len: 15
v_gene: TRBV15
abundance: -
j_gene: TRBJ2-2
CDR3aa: CATSSRDRNAGELFF
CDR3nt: TGTGCCACCAGCAGCCGGGACAGGAATGCCGGGGAGCTGTTTTTT

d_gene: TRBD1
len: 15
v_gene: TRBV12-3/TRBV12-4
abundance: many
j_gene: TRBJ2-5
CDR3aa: CASSLGTGGTETQYF
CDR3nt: TGTGCCAGCAGTTTGGGGACAGGGGGCACAGAGACCCAGTACTTC

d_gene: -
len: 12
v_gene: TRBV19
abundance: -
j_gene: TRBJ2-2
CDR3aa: CASSTISGELFF
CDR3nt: TGTGCCAGTAGTACCATTTCCGGGGAGCTGTTTTTT

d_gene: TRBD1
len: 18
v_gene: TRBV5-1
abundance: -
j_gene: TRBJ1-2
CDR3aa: CASSLDGQGTADIHGYTF
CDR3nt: TGCGCCAGCAGCTTGGATGGACAGGGGACTGCGGATATACATGGCTACACCTTC

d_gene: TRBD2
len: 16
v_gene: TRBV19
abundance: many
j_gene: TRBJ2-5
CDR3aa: CASSIGISGGGETQYF
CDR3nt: TGTGCCAGTAGTATAGGAATTAGCGGGGGAGGTGAGACCCAGTACTTC

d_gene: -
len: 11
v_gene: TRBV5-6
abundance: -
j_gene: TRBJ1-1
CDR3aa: CASSLKGEAFF
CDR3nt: TGTGCCAGCAGCTTGAAGGGTGAAGCTTTCTTT

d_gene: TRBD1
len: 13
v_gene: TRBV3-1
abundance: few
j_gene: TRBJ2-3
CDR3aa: CASSPDRKGTQYF
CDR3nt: TGTGCCAGCAGCCCGGACAGGAAGGGTACGCAGTATTTT

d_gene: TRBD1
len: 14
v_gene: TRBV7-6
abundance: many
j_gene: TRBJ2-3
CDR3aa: CASSERQGWDTQYF
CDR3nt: TGTGCCAGCAGCGAAAGACAGGGGTGGGATACGCAGTATTTT

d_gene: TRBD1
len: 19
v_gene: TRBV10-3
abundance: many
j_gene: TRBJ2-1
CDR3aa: CAISDPGQGGATRRGEQFF
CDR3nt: TGTGCCATCAGTGACCCAGGACAGGGGGGTGCTACTCGGAGGGGTGAGCAGTTCTTC

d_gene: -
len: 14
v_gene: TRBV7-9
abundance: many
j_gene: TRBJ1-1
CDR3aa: CASSHHTRNTEAFF
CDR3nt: TGTGCCAGCAGCCACCACACCCGGAACACTGAAGCTTTCTTT

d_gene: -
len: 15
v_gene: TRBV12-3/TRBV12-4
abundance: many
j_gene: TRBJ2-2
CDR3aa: CASSSYIARTGELFF
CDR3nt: TGTGCCAGCAGTTCCTATATCGCTAGGACCGGGGAGCTGTTTTTT

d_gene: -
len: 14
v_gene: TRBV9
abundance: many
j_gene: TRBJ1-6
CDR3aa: CASSVAQVKSPLHF
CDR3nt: TGTGCCAGCAGCGTAGCACAGGTAAAGTCACCCCTCCACTTT

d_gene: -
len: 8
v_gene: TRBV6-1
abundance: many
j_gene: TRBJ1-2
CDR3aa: CARVGYTF
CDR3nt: TGTGCCAGGGTGGGCTACACCTTC

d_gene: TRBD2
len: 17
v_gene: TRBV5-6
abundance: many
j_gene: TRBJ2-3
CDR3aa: CASSRTSGALNTDTQYF
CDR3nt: TGTGCCAGCAGTCGGACTAGCGGGGCCTTAAACACAGATACGCAGTATTTT

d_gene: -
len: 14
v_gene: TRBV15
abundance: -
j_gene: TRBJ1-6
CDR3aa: CATSRGTRSSPLHF
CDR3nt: TGTGCCACCAGCAGGGGGACCAGGAGTTCACCCCTCCACTTT

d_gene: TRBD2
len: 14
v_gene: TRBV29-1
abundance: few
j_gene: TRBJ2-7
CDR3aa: CSATLAGLSYEQYF
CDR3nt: TGCAGCGCAACCCTAGCGGGCCTATCCTACGAGCAGTACTTC

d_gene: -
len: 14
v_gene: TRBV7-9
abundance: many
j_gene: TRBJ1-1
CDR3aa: CASSRPGEPSEAFF
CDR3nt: TGTGCCAGCAGCCGGCCCGGGGAGCCTTCGGAAGCTTTCTTT

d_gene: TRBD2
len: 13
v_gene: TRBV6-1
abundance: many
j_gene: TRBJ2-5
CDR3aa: CASSFSGGKTQYF
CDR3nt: TGTGCCAGCAGTTTTAGCGGGGGCAAGACCCAGTACTTC

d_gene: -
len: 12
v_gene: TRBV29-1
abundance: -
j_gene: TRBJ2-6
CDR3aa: CSVGWGANVLTF
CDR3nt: TGCAGCGTTGGATGGGGGGCCAACGTCCTGACTTTC

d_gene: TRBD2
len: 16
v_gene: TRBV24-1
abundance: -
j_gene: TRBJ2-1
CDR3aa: CATSDYAGGPNNEQFF
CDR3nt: TGTGCCACCAGTGATTACGCGGGAGGTCCGAACAATGAGCAGTTCTTC

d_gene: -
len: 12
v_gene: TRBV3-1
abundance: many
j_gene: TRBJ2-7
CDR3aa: CASSLHESEQYF
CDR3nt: TGTGCCAGCAGCCTTCATGAGAGCGAGCAGTACTTC

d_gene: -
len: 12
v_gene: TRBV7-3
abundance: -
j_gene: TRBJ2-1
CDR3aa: CASSHKIYEQFF
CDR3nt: TGTGCCAGCAGCCATAAGATATATGAGCAGTTCTTC

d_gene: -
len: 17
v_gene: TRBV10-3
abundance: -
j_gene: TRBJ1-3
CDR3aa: CAISDVRGLRTGNTIYF
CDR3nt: TGTGCCATCAGTGATGTTAGGGGACTTAGAACTGGAAACACCATATATTTT

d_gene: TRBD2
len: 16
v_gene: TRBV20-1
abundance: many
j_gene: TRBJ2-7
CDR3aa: CSAAGHLSGGANEQYF
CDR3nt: TGCAGTGCTGCCGGCCACCTTAGCGGGGGGGCCAACGAGCAGTACTTC

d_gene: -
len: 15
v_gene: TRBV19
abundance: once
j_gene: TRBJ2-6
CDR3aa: CASSLPGAGANVLTF
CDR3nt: TGTGCCAGTAGTCTGCCAGGGGCGGGGGCCAACGTCCTGACTTTC

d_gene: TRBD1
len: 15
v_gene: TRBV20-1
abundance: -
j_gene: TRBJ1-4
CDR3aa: CSASSRTGAGEKLFF
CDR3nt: TGCAGTGCCAGCAGTCGTACAGGGGCGGGTGAAAAACTGTTTTTT

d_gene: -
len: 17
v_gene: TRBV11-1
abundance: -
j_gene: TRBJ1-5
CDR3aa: CASSLVTRLAGYQPQHF
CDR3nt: TGTGCCAGCAGCTTAGTAACAAGGTTAGCAGGCTATCAGCCCCAGCATTTT

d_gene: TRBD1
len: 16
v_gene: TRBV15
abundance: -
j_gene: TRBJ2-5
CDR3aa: CATSKGQGFVQETQYF
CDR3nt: TGTGCCACCAGCAAGGGACAGGGGTTTGTCCAAGAGACCCAGTACTTC

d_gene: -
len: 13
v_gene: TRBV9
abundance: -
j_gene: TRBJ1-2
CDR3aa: CASSGRAGYGYTF
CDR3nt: TGTGCCAGCAGCGGGCGGGCGGGCTATGGCTACACCTTC

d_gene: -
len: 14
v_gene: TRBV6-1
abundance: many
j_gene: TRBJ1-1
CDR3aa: CASSEQGVYTEAFF
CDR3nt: TGTGCCAGCAGCGAACAGGGAGTGTACACTGAAGCTTTCTTT

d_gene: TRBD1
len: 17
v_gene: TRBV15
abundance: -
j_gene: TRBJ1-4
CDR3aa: CATSREGQGATNEKLFF
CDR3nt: TGTGCCACCAGCAGAGAGGGACAGGGTGCAACTAATGAAAAACTGTTTTTT

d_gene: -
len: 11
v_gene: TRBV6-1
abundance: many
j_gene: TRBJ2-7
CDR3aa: CASSDGYEQYF
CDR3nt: TGTGCCAGCAGTGATGGCTACGAGCAGTACTTC

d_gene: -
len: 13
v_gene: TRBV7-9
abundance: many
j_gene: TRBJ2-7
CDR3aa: CASSLVWSYEQYF
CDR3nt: TGTGCCAGCAGCTTAGTTTGGTCCTACGAGCAGTACTTC